This T cell receptor beta chain was obtained from a study of T cells in Graves' hyperthyroidism and ophthalmopathy. Background on the study: Upon initial diagnosis and before any treatment, peripheral blood was collected. Study findings and constraints: Ophthalmopathy stood apart from stable hyperthyroidism in a 13 V-J model.

Amplification yielded TCR beta CDR3 regions, with RNA transcripts as the source. Primed by the HTBI set, a first-round RT-PCR was run on the TCR CDR3. TCRdb processed the multiplex PCR reads anew with MiXCR; each CDR3 protein has one entry. This sample has fewer than 650,000 distinct CDR3 sequences, with 14% found just once. This clonotype was observed many times. The antigen remains undetermined. Those with hyperthyroidism were 18 to 65 years old, newly diagnosed, and ill for under 2 months. Fresh peripheral blood, around 9.3 ml of it, supplied the PBMCs. V lost 3 bases to trimming and J lost 2 bases; unmatched junction nucleotides: 4. Germline V lookup: CDR1 MDHEN, CDR2 SYDVKM. There are 14 residues in the CDR3.

The sequenced sample was blood. The rearrangement uses TRBV28 and TRBJ2-7; 7 bases map to TRBD1. The TCR sequence derives from a woman aged 40 to 50 with Graves' hyperthyroidism. CDR3 region: CASSLRQGPYEQYF. For the CDR3, the DNA is TGTGCCAGCAGTTTGCGACAGGGACCCTACGAGCAGTACTTC.